This entry describes one TCR beta chain. Its target is unknown. This record comes from a study of T cell responses to AZD1222 COVID-19 vaccine. V shed 5 bases and J 4 bases; nucleotides not matched to a gene: 7. CDR3 length: 14 residues. Germline V lookup: CDR1 MNHEY, CDR2 SMNVEV (reference sequence). Sequencing was performed with immunoSEQ multiplex PCR; in TCRdb, only in-frame clones are kept and a portion is missing. The sample holds roughly 150,000 clones, around nine tenths seen once. Study-level points and caveats: Without day 14 samples, only post-peak T cell repertoires were studied.

The chain is built from TRBV27 and TRBJ2-7; 8 nucleotides match TRBD1. Sequencing used peripheral blood, obtained on day 0 of AZD1222 vaccination. This receptor was obtained from an adult in good health. For the CDR3, the DNA is TGTGCCAGCAGTCGACACCGGACAGGGTACGAGCAGTACTTC. It specifies CASSRHRTGYEQYF.